The 21 T cell receptor beta chains given below trace back to one sample, sequenced in a study of cytomegalovirus exposure and HLA in healthy donors. The protocol was immunoSEQ multiplex PCR, while the TCRdb copy is restricted to in-frame clones and leaves out a portion. The sample holds some 150,000 clones, almost 90% seen once. The sequencing sample was made of PBMCs. Every receptor here comes from a woman aged 18 to 35 in good health and CMV-seropositive.

This chain joins TRBV7-2 and TRBJ2-3; D is undetermined. Looked up from germline, CDR1 is SGHTA and CDR2 is FQGNSA. V gave up 3 bases and J gave up 4 bases, with 8 bases separating them. The length of the CDR3 is 13 residues. The CDR3 is CASSFPPADTQYF. The CDR3 region has the DNA TGTGCCAGCAGCTTTCCCCCCGCAGATACGCAGTATTTT.

The rearrangement joins TRBV4-1 to TRBJ1-1, with a weak D call TRBD1 (6 bases). Germline loops: CDR1 MGHRA, CDR2 YSYEKL. The CDR3 extends over 17 amino acids. Trimming stripped 1 base from V and 1 base from J, with 16 bases between. For the CDR3, the DNA is TGCGCCAGCAGCCAAGCGCCGGCAGGGGCCAAGAACACTGAAGCTTTCTTT. Translated: CASSQAPAGAKNTEAFF.

The gene calls are TRBV6-5 and TRBJ1-2, with a weak D call TRBD1 (6 bases). The CDR3 is 13 amino acids. Germline V gives CDR1 MNHEY, CDR2 SVGAGI. V was shortened by 6 bases and J by 8 bases, with 16 bases between the two germline ends. Here the CDR3 DNA reads TGTGCCAGCAGCCTTGGCAGGGGCAACGGCTACACCTTC. This gives the protein CASSLGRGNGYTF.

The chain links TRBV27 to TRBJ1-5; D ambiguous. V lost 3 bases, J lost 6 bases, and 6 bases lay in between. This CDR3 has 12 amino acids. CDR1 and CDR2 (germline): MNHEY, SMNVEV (reference sequence). CDR3 region: CASSFAGQPQHF. As DNA, the CDR3 is TGTGCCAGCAGTTTCGCAGGTCAGCCCCAGCATTTT.

In this sample, this clone turned up once. The chain links TRBV5-5 to TRBJ2-7; no firm D call. The CDR3 totals 13 residues. Trimming shortened V by 2 bases and J by 2 bases, and 8 bases separated the two germline ends. CDR1 is SGHKS, CDR2 YYEKEE, per germline (reference sequence). The DNA for the CDR3 is TGTGCCAGCAGCTTAGCCTCCACCTACGAGCAGTACTTC. It translates to CASSLASTYEQYF.

The chain has TRBV27 and TRBJ2-6; weak D call: TRBD1 (6 bases). Germline V CDR1 and CDR2: MNHEY, SMNVEV (reference sequence). Trimming left V 2 bases short and J 1 base short, with 9 bases between. CDR3 length equals 16 residues. CDR3 DNA sequence: TGTGCCAGCAGTTTAAACACAGGGTCTGGGGCCAACGTCCTGACTTTC. Its protein is CASSLNTGSGANVLTF.

The V and J genes are TRBV6-5 and TRBJ1-1; D gene unclear. V was cut by 5 bases and J by 7 bases, with 11 bases left in between. CDR3 length equals 12 residues. Germline V gene data show CDR1 as MNHEY and CDR2 as SVGAGI. The CDR3 loop is CASSPDGVEAFF. DNA of the CDR3: TGTGCCAGCAGTCCCGACGGGGTTGAAGCTTTCTTT.

This clone was seen just once. The chain has TRBV6-5 and TRBJ2-7; D perhaps matches TRBD1 (5 bases). CDR3 length: 13 amino acids. Trimming stripped 0 bases from V and 6 bases from J, with 9 bases between. Per the germline V gene, CDR1 is MNHEY and CDR2 is SVGAGI. The CDR3 sequence is CASSYSKGFEQYF. The CDR3, as DNA: TGTGCCAGCAGTTACTCGAAGGGGTTCGAGCAGTACTTC.

The chain employs TRBV5-1 and TRBJ2-5, with 8 bases identical to TRBD2. This CDR3 is 16 amino acids long. After removal of 0 bases from V and 0 bases from J, the junction contained 4 bases not matched to a gene. Germline V gives CDR1 SGHRS, CDR2 YFSETQ. CDR3 in amino acids: CASSLERGGNQETQYF. CDR3 in DNA: TGCGCCAGCAGCTTGGAACGGGGGGGCAACCAAGAGACCCAGTACTTC. The full variable domain, completed using reference TRBV5-1 and TRBJ2-5, is KAGVTQTPRYLIKTRGQQVTLSCSPISGHRSVSWYQQTPGQGLQFLFEYFSETQRNKGNFPGRFSGRQFSNSRSEMNVSTLELGDSALYLCASSLERGGNQETQYFGPGTRLLVL.

The gene calls are TRBV18 and TRBJ1-2; maybe TRBD1 (6 bases). The CDR3 totals 15 residues. Trimming removed 4 bases at V and 2 bases at J, with 14 bases between. Germline CDR1 is KGHSH and CDR2 is LQKENI. The CDR3 DNA is TGTGCCAGCTCACTAAACCGGGACATCAACTATGGCTACACCTTC. This translates into CASSLNRDINYGYTF. Complete variable domain (other parts from reference TRBV18 and TRBJ1-2): NAGVMQNPRHLVRRRGQEARLRCSPMKGHSHVYWYRQLPEEGLKFMVYLQKENIIDESGMPKERFSAEFPKEGPSILRIQQVVRGDSAAYFCASSLNRDINYGYTFGSGTRLTVV.

For the CDR3, the DNA is TGTGCCATCAGTCCGGTAGCTAGCGGGGGCTATGAGCAGTTCTTC. This gives the protein CAISPVASGGYEQFF. This chain joins TRBV10-3 and TRBJ2-1, with 10 bases fitting TRBD2. Germline V CDR1 and CDR2: ENHRY, SYGVKD. Trimming at V came to 5 bases and at J to 8 bases, leaving 9 bases not matched to a gene. This CDR3 is 15 amino acids long.

The chain has TRBV19 and TRBJ2-1, with no clear D. This CDR3 is 14 amino acids long. CDR1 and CDR2 (germline): LNHDA, SQIVND (reference sequence). Trimming removed 1 base at V and 3 bases at J, with 7 bases between. The CDR3 DNA follows: TGTGCCAGTAGTATAGGGGCGTTCTACAATGAGCAGTTCTTC. Translating it yields CASSIGAFYNEQFF.

V usage is TRBV10-1 and J usage is TRBJ2-1; 14 bases are shared with TRBD2. Germline lookup yields CDR1 WNHNN and CDR2 SYGVQD (reference sequence). CDR3 size: 14 residues. Trimming cost V 6 bases and J 7 bases; bases outside gene matches: 2. In DNA form, the CDR3 reads TGCGCCAGCAGGGGACTAGCGGGAGTGAATGAGCAGTTCTTC. Translating it yields CASRGLAGVNEQFF.

The chain recombines TRBV7-9 with TRBJ2-7; TRBD2 agrees at 12 bases. Germline V gene data show CDR1 as SEHNR and CDR2 as FQNEAQ (reference sequence). This CDR3 is built from 19 residues. Germline trimming cut 5 bases from V and 4 bases from J; bases unmatched to any gene: 18. CDR3 sequence reads: CASSPPSRLAGGRGYEQYF. The CDR3 DNA sequence: TGTGCCAGCAGCCCCCCATCGCGGCTAGCGGGAGGGAGGGGGTACGAGCAGTACTTC.

This rearrangement joins TRBV29-1 to TRBJ2-3; 10 bases map to TRBD2. Germline loops: CDR1 SQVTM, CDR2 ANQGSEA. V lost 6 bases to trimming and J lost 4 bases; unmatched junction nucleotides: 13. The CDR3 is 16 amino acids. The CDR3 sequence: CSVSPLTSGNADTQYF. CDR3 sequence (DNA): TGCAGCGTCTCACCCCTAACTAGCGGGAATGCAGATACGCAGTATTTT.

J is TRBJ2-7 and V is TRBV6-1; 9 nucleotides align to TRBD1. V was clipped by 4 bases and J by 4 bases; unmatched bases: 8. The CDR3 has 15 residues. Germline loops: CDR1 MNHNS, CDR2 SASEGT. The chain's CDR3 is CASSGVRDRDYEQYF. CDR3 DNA: TGTGCCAGCAGTGGGGTTCGGGACAGGGATTACGAGCAGTACTTC.

This chain connects TRBV29-1 to TRBJ1-1; no reliable D call. V was shortened by 7 bases and J by 7 bases, with 7 bases between the two germline ends. CDR1 and CDR2 from the germline V gene are SQVTM and ANQGSEA. CDR3 size: 9 residues. The CDR3 DNA is TGCAGCGACAGTCATGAAGCTTTCTTT. Its translation is CSDSHEAFF. The full variable domain, with the rest looked up from reference TRBV29-1 and TRBJ1-1, is SAVISQKPSRDICQRGTSLTIQCQVDSQVTMMFWYRQQPGQSLTLIATANQGSEATYESGFVIDKFPISRPNLTFSTLTVSNMSPEDSSIYLCSDSHEAFFGQGTRLTVV.

CDR3 DNA sequence: TGTGCCAGCAGCTCCCGCGGTACAGGGGGCCCCGGGGAGCTGTTTTTT. It yields the protein CASSSRGTGGPGELFF. This chain uses TRBV7-9 with TRBJ2-2; TRBD1 matches 9 bases. V shed 4 bases, J shed 6 bases, and the junction held 9 bases outside the gene matches. Germline V CDR1 and CDR2: SEHNR, FQNEAQ (reference sequence). The CDR3 runs to 16 residues.

The genes are TRBV27 and TRBJ1-2; D may be TRBD1 (6 bases). This CDR3 region has 15 residues. Germline V gene lookup returns CDR1 MNHEY and CDR2 SMNVEV (reference sequence). The V gene lost 6 bases and the J gene lost 0 bases, with 14 bases spanning the gap. Here the CDR3 reads CASSKTGYANYGYTF. The CDR3 DNA sequence: TGTGCCAGCAGCAAAACAGGGTACGCTAACTATGGCTACACCTTC.

V and J are TRBV10-3 and TRBJ1-2, with 8 positions matching TRBD1. Germline CDR1 reads ENHRY; CDR2 reads SYGVKD. The CDR3 extends over 12 amino acids. Losses at the gene ends were 4 bases for V and 8 bases for J; bases not matched to a gene: 3. This CDR3 reads CAISGDRGGYTF. In DNA, the CDR3 is TGTGCCATCAGTGGAGACAGGGGAGGCTACACCTTC.

The J gene is TRBJ1-6, the V gene TRBV18; D gene uncertain. CDR1 KGHSH and CDR2 LQKENI come from the germline V gene. V lost 3 bases, J lost 8 bases, and 14 bases lay in between. The CDR3 loop spans 15 amino acids. The CDR3 bases are TGTGCCAGCTCACCGGTTGTTTTCGAGGATTCACCCCTCCACTTT. Protein: CASSPVVFEDSPLHF. The whole variable domain, filled in from reference TRBV18 and TRBJ1-6, reads NAGVMQNPRHLVRRRGQEARLRCSPMKGHSHVYWYRQLPEEGLKFMVYLQKENIIDESGMPKERFSAEFPKEGPSILRIQQVVRGDSAAYFCASSPVVFEDSPLHFGNGTRLTVT.